This T cell receptor beta chain was captured in a study of T cell repertoires in aging, cancer and after chemotherapy. At the level of the study: Glioblastoma patients receiving temozolomide-based therapy gave paired samples before and after chemotherapy. Study-wide results and limits: In cancer patients, declining TCR diversity with age involved lost richness and lost evenness.

This clonotype was observed a few times. Antigen: not known. The template was genomic DNA from peripheral blood, not RNA. Germline values: CDR1 LNHDA, CDR2 SQIVND (reference sequence). CDR3 length: 15 residues. Trimming cost V 3 bases and J 0 bases, with 11 bases left between them. Multiplex touch-down PCR with TRB-A/B primers amplified rearranged V-D-J TRB sequences. Using its own MiXCR run on the multiplex PCR reads, TCRdb lists one record per CDR3 protein. The repertoire holds 3,500 to 4,500 distinct CDR3 sequences, with 64% as singletons. The rearrangement joins TRBV19 to TRBJ1-2; D unresolved. What was sequenced was blood. The receptor was isolated from a human donor with a solid tumor. The DNA of the CDR3 is TGTGCCAGTAGTATCGCCTGGGGTACTAACTATGGCTACACCTTC. This gives the protein CASSIAWGTNYGYTF. Based on the CDR3 plus reference TRBV19 and TRBJ1-2, the full variable domain is DGGITQSPKYLFRKEGQNVTLSCEQNLNHDAMYWYRQDPGQGLRLIYYSQIVNDFQKGDIAEGYSVSREKKESFPLTVTSAQKNPTAFYLCASSIAWGTNYGYTFGSGTRLTVV.